The present T cell receptor beta chain was sequenced within a study of cytomegalovirus exposure and HLA in healthy donors. Notes on the study in general: A later analysis by the authors found several of the most significant clusters apparently linked to common viral pathogens.

V was shortened by 3 bases and J by 0 bases, with 16 bases between the two germline ends. From germline, CDR1 is SGDLS and CDR2 YYNGEE. The CDR3 runs to 17 residues. This PCR relied on a set of 60 Vbeta primers and 13 Jbeta primers. Assay used: immunoSEQ multiplex PCR; TCRdb lists only in-frame clones, some missing. The sample shows approximately 100,000 clones, around 9.6% of them seen only once. A few counts support this clone. Its antigen is currently unknown. The sequenced material came from PBMCs. This rearrangement joins TRBV9 to TRBJ1-3; D perhaps matches TRBD1 (6 bases). This clonotype was sampled from a man in his fifties in good health and CMV-seropositive. The CDR3, as DNA: TGTGCCAGCAGCGCCAATACAGGGTTACTCTCTGGAAACACCATATATTTT. Translation gives CASSANTGLLSGNTIYF.